This is a list of T cell receptor beta chains from one sample in a study of control samples from healthy donors and cancer patients. Measured with immunoSEQ multiplex PCR; TCRdb has only the in-frame clones, and not every one. In the table there are some 150,000 clones, roughly 92% of which are singletons. The sample taken for sequencing was blood. These receptors originate from a man between 35 and 55 years old in good health. Both conserved end residues are part of each CDR3. The D gene is left open where the match is weak. The listing skips clone size in some rows; elsewhere it reads once, few, many or a size class.

clone_size	d_call	v_call	j_call	cdr3_nt	cdr3_aa
.	.	TRBV27	TRBJ1-4	TGTGCCAGCAGTTCCGCAGGGAGGACTAATGAAAAACTGTTTTTT	CASSSAGRTNEKLFF
.	.	TRBV6-5	TRBJ2-7	TGTGCCAGCAGTTCTTCCAGGGGCCGAACGGGAGAGCAGTACTTC	CASSSSRGRTGEQYF
once	TRBD1	TRBV3-1/TRBV3-2	TRBJ2-7	TGTGCCAGCAGCCAAGAACAGGGGCCCTTGTACGAGCAGTACTTC	CASSQEQGPLYEQYF
once	.	TRBV24-1	TRBJ2-1	TGTGCCACTGACCAGGGTTTAAATGAGCAGTTCTTC	CATDQGLNEQFF
.	TRBD1	TRBV10-3	TRBJ1-2	TGTGCCATCCGACCGGGACAGGGCAACTATGGCTACACCTTC	CAIRPGQGNYGYTF
.	.	TRBV18	TRBJ1-2	TGTGCCAGCTCACCCCGTGAGACGGAGGGCTACACCTTC	CASSPRETEGYTF
.	TRBD1	TRBV7-8	TRBJ1-1	TGTGCCAGCAGCCTCCGGGACAGGGACACTGAAGCTTTCTTT	CASSLRDRDTEAFF
.	.	TRBV4-1	TRBJ2-7	TGCGCCAGCAGCCAAGATATGGTAGGGTTGTACGAGCAGTACTTC	CASSQDMVGLYEQYF
.	.	TRBV7-3	TRBJ2-5	TGTGCCAGCAGCTTATCCAGGGACGGGGAGACCCAGTACTTC	CASSLSRDGETQYF
.	.	TRBV5-1	TRBJ2-3	TGCGCCAGCAGCTTGGACCCCGGCAGCACAGATACGCAGTATTTT	CASSLDPGSTDTQYF
.	TRBD2	TRBV4-2	TRBJ2-7	TGTGCCAGCAGCCACTTACTAGCGACCTACGAGCAGTACTTC	CASSHLLATYEQYF
.	.	TRBV19	TRBJ1-1	TGTGCCAGTACCAACAGTGCCTATGAAGCTTTCTTT	CASTNSAYEAFF
.	.	TRBV25-1	TRBJ2-7	TGTGCCAGCAGTGATCCACAGGGTCGAGGGAGAACCTACGAGCAGTACTTC	CASSDPQGRGRTYEQYF
.	.	TRBV7-2	TRBJ2-1	TGTGCCAGCAGCCCCAGGGGGGGGAGTGGGAAGGAGCAGTTCTTC	CASSPRGGSGKEQFF
.	TRBD2	TRBV7-8	TRBJ2-7	TGTGCCAGCAGCCAATCCCCTAGCGGGAAGTGGTCCTACGAGCAGTACTTC	CASSQSPSGKWSYEQYF
once	TRBD1	TRBV5-5	TRBJ1-2	TGTGCCAGCAGCGCCGGGACAGACCTCTATGGCTACACCTTC	CASSAGTDLYGYTF
.	TRBD2	TRBV27	TRBJ2-3	TGTGCCAGCAGTTTGGCAGCGGGAGAGACAGATACGCAGTATTTT	CASSLAAGETDTQYF
.	.	TRBV3-1/TRBV3-2	TRBJ2-3	TGTGCCAGCAGCCAAGTACTACCAAACCGCCAAAACGACCACACAGATACGCAGTATTTT	CASSQVLPNRQNDHTDTQYF
.	TRBD1	TRBV27	TRBJ2-1	TGTGCCAGCAGTCAGGACAGGGGGGTGGATGAGCAGTTCTTC	CASSQDRGVDEQFF
.	.	TRBV7-3	TRBJ1-1	TGTGCCAGCAGCCAAGACCGATACACTGAAGCTTTCTTT	CASSQDRYTEAFF
.	.	TRBV7-8	TRBJ1-2	TGTGCCAGCAGCTTAGCGCCTATGGGCAGCAACTATGGCTACACCTTC	CASSLAPMGSNYGYTF
.	.	TRBV11-2	TRBJ1-1	TGTGCCAGCAGCTTATTTGGGGGCGAGAACACTGAGGCTTTCTTT	CASSLFGGENTEAFF
few	.	TRBV28	TRBJ1-5	TGTGCCAGCAGGGGATCGGACGTTCAGCCCCAGCATTTT	CASRGSDVQPQHF
.	.	TRBV18	TRBJ2-1	TGTGCCAGCTCACGCATACAAGCGGCTTTGGGCTCCTACAATGAGCAGTTCTTC	CASSRIQAALGSYNEQFF
.	.	TRBV9	TRBJ2-1	TGTGCCAGCAGCCCTACGGGAGTCTGGAATGAGCAGTTCTTC	CASSPTGVWNEQFF
.	.	TRBV29-1	TRBJ2-7	TGCAGCTCTACGCCTTCAAAATTCCGGGACACCCCCTACGAGCAGTACTTC	CSSTPSKFRDTPYEQYF
.	.	TRBV20-1	TRBJ2-5	TGCAGTGCTAGTGCCGGGATCGAAGGTACCCAGTACTTC	CSASAGIEGTQYF
.	.	TRBV2	TRBJ1-5	TGTGCCAGCGATTCCCGTAGGAGCAATCAGCCCCAGCATTTT	CASDSRRSNQPQHF
.	.	TRBV11-2	TRBJ1-4	TGTGCCAGCAGCTTAGATGAGGGGGGGTATGAAAAACTGTTTTTT	CASSLDEGGYEKLFF
.	.	TRBV6-4	TRBJ2-7	TGTGCCAGCAGTGGGAGTAACTACGAGCAGTACTTC	CASSGSNYEQYF
.	.	TRBV4-3	TRBJ1-2	TGCGCCAGCAGCCAACAAGACTATGGCTACACCTTC	CASSQQDYGYTF
.	.	TRBV7-8	TRBJ2-7	TGTGCCAGCAGCCTGAGGGTGCCCTCCGCCTACGAGCAGTACTTC	CASSLRVPSAYEQYF
.	TRBD1	TRBV4-1	TRBJ1-2	TGCGCCAGCAGCCAAGACCCCCGGGGGACAGTTGATGGCTACACCTTC	CASSQDPRGTVDGYTF
.	.	TRBV18	TRBJ1-3	TGTGCCAGCTCACCGACAGCTTTTAGCTCTGGAAACACCATATATTTT	CASSPTAFSSGNTIYF
.	.	TRBV7-9	TRBJ1-1	TGTGCCAGCAGCTTCAGGGACTCCGGCGGCACTGAAGCTTTCTTT	CASSFRDSGGTEAFF
.	.	TRBV3-1/TRBV3-2	TRBJ1-2	TGTGCCAGCAGCCAAGATAGTAGAGGCTACACCTTC	CASSQDSRGYTF
.	.	TRBV9	TRBJ2-2	TGTGCCAGCAGCCCCCCCGCGGGCAGGACCGGGGAGCTGTTTTTT	CASSPPAGRTGELFF
.	TRBD1	TRBV11-1	TRBJ1-6	TGTGCCAGCAGCTCCGGGGGACAGGTGGATTCACCCCTCCACTTT	CASSSGGQVDSPLHF
.	.	TRBV6-6	TRBJ2-1	TGTGCCAGCAGTACCTTACCGGGAGAGGTCTACAATGAGCAGTTCTTC	CASSTLPGEVYNEQFF
.	TRBD2	TRBV9	TRBJ2-3	TGTGCCAGCAGGACTAGCGGGAGTGACGATACGCAGTATTTT	CASRTSGSDDTQYF
.	.	TRBV4-1	TRBJ2-6	TGCGCCAGCAGCCCTTGGGGCACTGGGGCCAACGTCCTGACTTTC	CASSPWGTGANVLTF
.	.	TRBV7-8	TRBJ1-1	TGTGCCAGCAGCTTATCTACGAGCCTGGAGGCTATGAACACTGAAGCTTTCTTT	CASSLSTSLEAMNTEAFF
.	.	TRBV7-9	TRBJ2-1	TGTGCCAACAGCGTCTCGTCGGGGGCGCGGCATGAGCAGTTCTTC	CANSVSSGARHEQFF
.	.	TRBV25-1	TRBJ2-5	TGTGCCAGCAGTGAGGGTCTGAAAACTGGGCAGGGGGGGGAGACCCAGTACTTC	CASSEGLKTGQGGETQYF